This T cell receptor beta chain stems from a study of blood T cell repertoires in COVID-19. About the study: Researchers got acute and convalescent COVID-19 samples from the United States, Italy and Spain. T cells, B-cell-depleted T cells, or PBMCs supplied cDNA or gDNA.

In the study's own analysis: Estimation of nucleated cell counts relied on the amplification of reference gene primers. Libraries were prepared by immunoSEQ multiplex PCR; TCRdb keeps only in-frame clonotypes and omits some of them. V and J calls and clone size follow that table, whereas D and trimming were derived from the DNA. This table has over 75,000 clones, approximately 79% appearing once. The clonotype was recovered from a man in his 70s with acute or convalescent COVID-19. The sequenced material came from peripheral blood.

CDR3 in DNA: TGCAGTCGGGGGGGGGCCTACGAGCAGTACTTC. Its translation is CSRGGAYEQYF. The rearrangement uses TRBV20-1 and TRBJ2-7, with 8 bases aligning to TRBD2. From germline, CDR1 is DFQATT and CDR2 SNEGSKA (reference sequence). Trimming at V came to 8 bases and at J to 2 bases, leaving 2 bases not matched to a gene. The CDR3 is made up of 11 amino acids.